The 21 T cell receptor beta chains below come from one sample, sequenced in a study of identical twins. TCRdb re-analysed the 5' RACE reads in MiXCR, keeping a single row per CDR3 protein. The sample has approximately 1.8 million distinct CDR3 sequences, under 35% seen once. The sequenced sample was cord blood. The source of these receptors is a newborn girl in good health.

This clonotype was picked up a small number of times. The V gene is TRBV3-1, the J gene TRBJ2-3, with unresolved D. V was shortened by 0 bases and J by 7 bases, with 14 bases between the two germline ends. The CDR3 runs 15 residues. CDR1 LGHDT and CDR2 YNNKEL come from the germline V gene (reference sequence). The CDR3 loop is CASSQDGRIRNTQYF. DNA for the CDR3: TGTGCCAGCAGCCAAGACGGACGGATAAGGAATACGCAGTATTTT.

V usage is TRBV7-9 and J usage is TRBJ1-2; the D is unclear. CDR3 length equals 13 residues. CDR1 and CDR2 from the germline V gene are SEHNR and FQNEAQ (reference sequence). Trimming shortened V by 4 bases and J by 4 bases, and 10 bases separated the two germline ends. CDR3: CASSSQVSYGYTF. CDR3 coding DNA: TGTGCCAGCAGCTCGCAGGTCTCCTATGGCTACACCTTC.

Concerning this clonotype: This probably arose from a read error, given a far larger clone one base away. The V call is TRBV5-1, the J call TRBJ2-3; TRBD1 agrees at 9 bases. There are 15 residues in the CDR3. The germline V gene has CDR1 SGHRS and CDR2 YFSETQ. CDR3 sequence (DNA): TGCGCCAGCGGCTTGGACAGGGGTGGCACAGATACGCAGTATTTT. Protein sequence: CASGLDRGGTDTQYF. Full variable domain (outside the CDR3, taken from reference TRBV5-1 and TRBJ2-3): KAGVTQTPRYLIKTRGQQVTLSCSPISGHRSVSWYQQTPGQGLQFLFEYFSETQRNKGNFPGRFSGRQFSNSRSEMNVSTLELGDSALYLCASGLDRGGTDTQYFGPGTRLTVL.

CDR3 region: CASSQGQGAGAFF. CDR3 nucleotides: TGTGCCAGCAGCCAAGGGCAGGGGGCTGGGGCTTTCTTT. V gene TRBV3-1 combines with J gene TRBJ1-1; 8 bases are shared with TRBD1. Unmatched junction bases numbered 6, after V lost 1 base and J lost 11 bases. The CDR3 is 13 amino acids. The germline V gene has CDR1 LGHDT and CDR2 YNNKEL (reference sequence).

The chain combines TRBV10-3 with TRBJ2-3; 11 bases fit TRBD2. This CDR3 has 16 amino acids. V lost 5 bases to trimming and J lost 2 bases; unmatched junction nucleotides: 6. Germline CDR1 reads ENHRY; CDR2 reads SYGVKD. The CDR3 nucleotides read TGTGCCATCAGTCCCGGGACTAGCGGTCTCACAGATACGCAGTATTTT. Translation: CAISPGTSGLTDTQYF.

The DNA for the CDR3 is TGCGCCAGCAGCTTGGAAGCGGCGGGAGGTCCTTATTACGAGCAGTACTTC. Translation: CASSLEAAGGPYYEQYF. This rearrangement joins TRBV5-1 to TRBJ2-7, with 8 bases lining up with TRBD2. The J segment lost 4 bases and the V segment lost 0 bases, leaving 12 bases of the junction unmatched. CDR1 SGHRS and CDR2 YFSETQ come from the germline V gene. The CDR3 is 17 amino acids.

This chain joins TRBV5-1 and TRBJ2-3; D gene uncertain. The V end was cut by 0 bases, the J end by 6 bases, with 17 bases between. The CDR3 runs to 16 residues. Germline CDR1 is SGHRS and CDR2 is YFSETQ. The CDR3 is CASSLVHARMRDTQYF. DNA for the CDR3: TGCGCCAGCAGCTTGGTACACGCCCGGATGAGGGATACGCAGTATTTT.

This clonotype came up many times. The genes are TRBV2 and TRBJ2-3; D is possibly TRBD1 or TRBD2 (5 bases each). Germline V lookup: CDR1 SNHLY, CDR2 FYNNEI. V was shortened by 4 bases and J by 0 bases, with 5 bases between the two germline ends. The CDR3 totals 13 residues. Here the CDR3 DNA reads TGTGCCAGCAGTGGGGACAGCACAGATACGCAGTATTTT. It specifies CASSGDSTDTQYF.

This clonotype was seen repeatedly, ten times or more. The J gene is TRBJ2-3, the V gene TRBV20-1; 8 positions match TRBD2. The CDR3 runs to 14 residues. Trimming took 6 bases from V and 2 from J; bases not matched to a gene: 7. Germline CDR1 DFQATT, CDR2 SNEGSKA (reference sequence). The CDR3 here is CSAPRAGVTDTQYF. CDR3 coding DNA: TGCAGTGCCCCTAGAGCGGGGGTCACAGATACGCAGTATTTT.

The chain employs TRBV15 and TRBJ2-1, with D unresolved. Germline CDR1 and CDR2: LNHNV and YYDKDF (reference sequence). V was cut by 1 base and J by 6 bases, with 10 bases left in between. The CDR3 loop spans 14 amino acids. The CDR3 protein is CATSRVWGSNEQFF. CDR3 coding DNA: TGTGCCACCAGCAGAGTCTGGGGATCCAATGAGCAGTTCTTC.

This clonotype was seen a few times. The chain couples TRBV4-2 to TRBJ2-7, with 10 bases fitting TRBD1. CDR3 length: 14 residues. Germline loops: CDR1 LGHNA, CDR2 YNFKEQ. Trimming cost V 2 bases and J 5 bases; bases outside gene matches: 3. The CDR3 is CASSQWDRGDEQYF. Here the CDR3 DNA reads TGTGCCAGCAGCCAATGGGACAGGGGCGACGAGCAGTACTTC.

This chain links TRBV20-1 with TRBJ2-3; maybe TRBD2 (6 bases). Germline CDR1 reads DFQATT; CDR2 reads SNEGSKA (reference sequence). This CDR3 region has 15 residues. Trimming removed 3 bases from V and 3 bases from J, with 16 bases in between. Here the CDR3 reads CSARSGEVLTDTQYF. CDR3 sequence (DNA): TGCAGTGCTAGGTCGGGGGAGGTCTTAACAGATACGCAGTATTTT.

The sample holds a few counts of this clonotype. CDR3 protein: CASSFPWTRGEYTDTQYF. The CDR3 DNA sequence: TGTGCCAGCAGCTTTCCTTGGACTAGGGGGGAATACACAGATACGCAGTATTTT. The chain joins TRBV11-2 to TRBJ2-3, with a weak D call TRBD2 (7 bases). Germline CDR1 SGHAT, CDR2 FQNNGV. Between the trimmed V and J ends, which lost 3 bases and 2 bases, there was a span of 21 bases. This CDR3 has 18 amino acids.

This clonotype has at least ten counts. The V gene is TRBV20-1, the J gene TRBJ2-1, with TRBD2 matching over 9 bases. Germline-derived CDR1 and CDR2 are DFQATT and SNEGSKA (reference sequence). The J segment lost 4 bases and the V segment lost 3 bases, leaving 4 bases of the junction unmatched. This CDR3 has 14 residues. CDR3 sequence: CSASRTSVYNEQFF. CDR3 DNA sequence: TGCAGTGCTAGCAGGACTAGCGTTTACAATGAGCAGTTCTTC.

About this clonotype: Relative to the germline gene, one junction end is altered; a read error may explain this. J is TRBJ2-7 and V is TRBV10-3; 9 positions match TRBD1. The CDR3 loop spans 15 amino acids. CDR1 and CDR2 from the germline V gene are ENHRY and SYGVKD. The CDR3 here is CTITNPRQGAYEQYF. The CDR3 DNA reads TGTACCATCACCAATCCTCGACAGGGGGCCTACGAGCAGTACTTC.

The J gene is TRBJ1-4, the V gene TRBV4-2; a weak D match, TRBD1 (5 bases). Trimming took 0 bases from V and 8 from J, leaving 13 bases between them. Germline V gives CDR1 LGHNA, CDR2 YNFKEQ. The CDR3 totals 15 residues. The CDR3 sequence is CASSQDEGRLEKLFF. CDR3 bases: TGTGCCAGCAGCCAAGATGAGGGGCGCCTGGAAAAACTGTTTTTT.

About this clonotype itself: At one end, the junction sequence differs from germline, possibly due to a read error. The chain is built from TRBV20-1 and TRBJ2-7; TRBD1 aligns across 10 bases. CDR1 and CDR2 (germline): DFQATT, SNEGSKA (reference sequence). The CDR3 spans 12 residues. CDR3 sequence: CSALDRGYGQYF. The CDR3 nucleotides are TGCAGTGCTCTGGACAGGGGGTACGGGCAGTACTTC.

The V call is TRBV7-2, the J call TRBJ2-1, with D possibly TRBD2 on 5 matching bases. V lost 7 bases and J 1 base, leaving 20 bases between the germline ends. Per the germline V gene, CDR1 is SGHTA and CDR2 is FQGNSA. The length of the CDR3 is 17 residues. In DNA, the CDR3 is TGTGCCAGCACCCTATACTCTAGCCCCGGTTCCTACAATGAGCAGTTCTTC. Protein: CASTLYSSPGSYNEQFF.

This clonotype showed up many times. The chain combines TRBV27 with TRBJ2-1; TRBD2 aligns across 12 bases. CDR3 size: 12 residues. Germline V gene lookup returns CDR1 MNHEY and CDR2 SMNVEV (reference sequence). V shed 6 bases and J 9 bases; nucleotides not matched to a gene: 0. The CDR3 is CASRTSGSEQFF. CDR3 coding DNA: TGTGCCAGCAGGACTAGCGGGAGTGAGCAGTTCTTC.

This clonotype was counted ten times or more. This chain links TRBV12-3 or TRBV12-4 with TRBJ2-5; D is ambiguous. The CDR3 consists of 12 residues. V lost 6 bases to trimming and J lost 5 bases, with 10 bases between them. The chain's CDR3 is CASSWRIETQYF. The DNA of the CDR3 is TGTGCCAGCAGCTGGAGAATTGAGACCCAGTACTTC.

The chain couples TRBV20-1 to TRBJ2-1; 11 nucleotides align to TRBD2. CDR1 DFQATT and CDR2 SNEGSKA come from the germline V gene (reference sequence). After removal of 1 base from V and 3 bases from J, the junction contained 11 bases not matched to a gene. The CDR3 is 18 amino acids. In DNA form, the CDR3 reads TGCAGTGCTAGAGGTGGTAGCGGGAGGGTCTCCTACTACAATGAGCAGTTCTTC. This sequence encodes CSARGGSGRVSYYNEQFF.